This T cell receptor (beta chain) is from a study of OX40 agonist ivuxolimab in advanced cancers. Study-level information: Among those treated, three patients had partial responses, one with hepatocellular carcinoma and two with cutaneous melanoma. Findings and caveats of the study: The study observed clonal expansion of CD4+ and CD8+ blood T cells by week 6 at 0.1 to 3.0 mg/kg.

Measured with immunoSEQ multiplex PCR; TCRdb has only the in-frame clones, and not every one. The sample yields roughly 80,000 clones, approximately 90% seen once. Regarding this clone: The antigen is unknown.

This CDR3 is built from 14 residues. Germline V gene sequence: CDR1 SGHRS, CDR2 YFSETQ. Trimming took 0 bases from V and 9 from J; bases not matched to a gene: 4. Sequencing was performed on CD4+ or CD8+ T cells sorted from blood, taken in a trial of the OX40 agonist ivuxolimab. The receptor was derived from an adult with an advanced solid tumor such as melanoma, head and neck, liver or kidney cancer. The chain joins TRBV5-1 to TRBJ2-4; 9 nucleotides agree with TRBD1. Here the CDR3 DNA reads TGCGCCAGCAGCTTGGGGACAGGGGTGGCCATTCAGTACTTC. This translates into CASSLGTGVAIQYF. Supplemented by reference TRBV5-1 and TRBJ2-4, the full variable domain reads KAGVTQTPRYLIKTRGQQVTLSCSPISGHRSVSWYQQTPGQGLQFLFEYFSETQRNKGNFPGRFSGRQFSNSRSEMNVSTLELGDSALYLCASSLGTGVAIQYFGAGTRLSVL.